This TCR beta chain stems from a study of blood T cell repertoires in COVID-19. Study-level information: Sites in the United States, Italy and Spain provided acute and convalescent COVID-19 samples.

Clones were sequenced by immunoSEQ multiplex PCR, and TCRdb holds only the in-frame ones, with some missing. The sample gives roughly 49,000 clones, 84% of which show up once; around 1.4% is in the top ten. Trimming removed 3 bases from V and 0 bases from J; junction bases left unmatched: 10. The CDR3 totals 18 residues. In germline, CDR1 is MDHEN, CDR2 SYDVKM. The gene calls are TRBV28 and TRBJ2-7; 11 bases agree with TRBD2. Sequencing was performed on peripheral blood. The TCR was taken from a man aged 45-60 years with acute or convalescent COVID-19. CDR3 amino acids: CASSFRRLAGFSSYEQYF. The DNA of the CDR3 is TGTGCCAGCAGTTTTCGGCGACTAGCGGGGTTCAGCTCCTACGAGCAGTACTTC.